The entry that follows covers one T cell receptor (beta chain) sequence. Its antigen is unknown. The CDR3 loop spans 14 amino acids. Trimming stripped 5 bases from V and 4 bases from J, with 9 bases between. CDR1 is MGHDK and CDR2 is SYGVNS in the germline V gene. This entry comes from a study of cytomegalovirus exposure and HLA in healthy donors. Study findings and constraints: A later analysis found TCR association rates differed by HLA locus, highest for DRB1 and lowest for HLA-C.

The PCR used 60 Vbeta and 13 Jbeta primers. Sequencing used immunoSEQ multiplex PCR; TCRdb keeps in-frame clones, though not all of them. Of about 160,000 clones listed, roughly 78% are singletons. The TCR originated in a man aged 40-49 years in good health and CMV-seropositive. The chain has TRBV25-1 and TRBJ1-6; D uncertain. Sequencing used PBMCs. The CDR3 region is CASSLEGYNSPLHF. CDR3 nucleotide sequence: TGTGCCAGCAGTTTGGAGGGTTATAATTCACCCCTCCACTTT.